Reported below is one TCR beta chain. This sample stems from a study of CD8 T cells in Susac syndrome. The CDR3 is 14 amino acids. Germline V lookup: CDR1 SGHTS, CDR2 YDEGEE. V shed 4 bases and J shed 3 bases, with 13 bases lying between them. Random hexamers were used to reverse transcribe roughly 0.5 to 1 ug of RNA. TCRdb re-analysed the immunoSEQ multiplex PCR reads in MiXCR, keeping a single row per CDR3 protein. Of some 180,000 distinct CDR3 sequences listed, about 93% were seen once; the top ten hold 0.085% to 0.1%. The sequenced sample was CD4+ T cells from PBMCs. The J gene is TRBJ1-1, the V gene TRBV5-8, with a tentative D call TRBD1 (5 bases). The receptor was isolated from a human donor with Susac syndrome. CDR3 in DNA: TGTGCCAGCAGCCCCTTGGGCAGGGACACTGAAGCTTTCTTT. Protein: CASSPLGRDTEAFF. Together with reference TRBV5-8 and TRBJ1-1, the CDR3 gives the full variable domain: EAGVTQSPTHLIKTRGQQATLRCSPISGHTSVYWYQQALGLGLQFLLWYDEGEERNRGNFPPRFSGRQFPNYSSELNVNALELEDSALYLCASSPLGRDTEAFFGQGTRLTVV.